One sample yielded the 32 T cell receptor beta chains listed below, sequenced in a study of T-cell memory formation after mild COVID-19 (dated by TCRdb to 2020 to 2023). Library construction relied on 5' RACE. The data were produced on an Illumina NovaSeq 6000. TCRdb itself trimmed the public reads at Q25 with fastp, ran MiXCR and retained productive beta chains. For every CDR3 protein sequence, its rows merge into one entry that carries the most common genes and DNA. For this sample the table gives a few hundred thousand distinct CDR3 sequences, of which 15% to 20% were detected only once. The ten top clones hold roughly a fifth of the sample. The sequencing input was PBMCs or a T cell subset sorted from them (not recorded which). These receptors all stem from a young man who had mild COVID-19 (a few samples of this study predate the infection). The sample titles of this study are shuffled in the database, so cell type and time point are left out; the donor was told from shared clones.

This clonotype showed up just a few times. CDR3 nucleotides: TGCGCCAGCAGCCAACCCCGTCTGGAGAACACCATATATTTT. It codes for CASSQPRLENTIYF. The chain has TRBV4-1 and TRBJ1-3; D gene ambiguous. In germline, CDR1 is MGHRA, CDR2 YSYEKL. Trimming shortened V by 2 bases and J by 7 bases, and 12 bases separated the two germline ends. The CDR3 totals 14 residues.

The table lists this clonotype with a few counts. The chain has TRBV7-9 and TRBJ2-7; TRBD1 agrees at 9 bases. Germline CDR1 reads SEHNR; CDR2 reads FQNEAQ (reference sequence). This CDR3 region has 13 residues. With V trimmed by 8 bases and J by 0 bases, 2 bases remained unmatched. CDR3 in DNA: TGTGCCAGCCGGGGACAGGGCTCCTACGAGCAGTACTTC. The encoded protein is CASRGQGSYEQYF.

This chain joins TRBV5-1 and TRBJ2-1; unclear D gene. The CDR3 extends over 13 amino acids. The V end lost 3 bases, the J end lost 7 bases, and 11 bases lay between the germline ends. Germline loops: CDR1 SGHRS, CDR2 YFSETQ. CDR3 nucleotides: TGCGCCAGCAGCTCATCGGACGCGAATGAGCAGTTCTTC. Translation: CASSSSDANEQFF. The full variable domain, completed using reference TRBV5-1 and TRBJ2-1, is KAGVTQTPRYLIKTRGQQVTLSCSPISGHRSVSWYQQTPGQGLQFLFEYFSETQRNKGNFPGRFSGRQFSNSRSEMNVSTLELGDSALYLCASSSSDANEQFFGPGTRLTVL.

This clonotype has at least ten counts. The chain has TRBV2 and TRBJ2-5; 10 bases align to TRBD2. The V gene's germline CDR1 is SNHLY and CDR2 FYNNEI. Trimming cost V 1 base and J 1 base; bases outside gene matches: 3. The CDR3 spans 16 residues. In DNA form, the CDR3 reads TGTGCCAGCAGTGAAGTTCTAGCGGGGGCCCAAGAGACCCAGTACTTC. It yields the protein CASSEVLAGAQETQYF. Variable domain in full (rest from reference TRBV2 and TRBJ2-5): EPEVTQTPSHQVTQMGQEVILRCVPISNHLYFYWYRQILGQKVEFLVSFYNNEISEKSEIFDDQFSVERPDGSNFTLKIRSTKLEDSAMYFCASSEVLAGAQETQYFGPGTRLLVL.

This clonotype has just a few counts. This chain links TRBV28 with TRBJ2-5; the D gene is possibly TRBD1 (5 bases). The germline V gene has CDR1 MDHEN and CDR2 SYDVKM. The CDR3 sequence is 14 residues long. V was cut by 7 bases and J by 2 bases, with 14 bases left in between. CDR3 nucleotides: TGTGCCAGCAAATTATCGACAGCTCAAGAGACCCAGTACTTC. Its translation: CASKLSTAQETQYF.

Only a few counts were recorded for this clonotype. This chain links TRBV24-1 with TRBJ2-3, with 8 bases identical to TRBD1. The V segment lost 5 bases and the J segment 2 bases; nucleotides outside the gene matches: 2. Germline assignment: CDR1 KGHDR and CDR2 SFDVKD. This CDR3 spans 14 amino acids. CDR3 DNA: TGTGCCACCAGTGGGGACAGGACCACAGATACGCAGTATTTT. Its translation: CATSGDRTTDTQYF.

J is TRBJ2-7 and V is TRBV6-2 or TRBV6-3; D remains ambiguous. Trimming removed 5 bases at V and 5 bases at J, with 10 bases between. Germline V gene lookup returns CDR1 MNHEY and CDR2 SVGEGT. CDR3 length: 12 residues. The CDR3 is CASSQPRNEQYF. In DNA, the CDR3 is TGTGCCAGCAGTCAACCCAGGAACGAGCAGTACTTC.

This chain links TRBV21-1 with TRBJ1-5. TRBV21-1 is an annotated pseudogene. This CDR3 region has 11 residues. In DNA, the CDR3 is TGTGCCAGCAGCAAAGGACAGCCCCAGCATTTT. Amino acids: CASSKGQPQHF.

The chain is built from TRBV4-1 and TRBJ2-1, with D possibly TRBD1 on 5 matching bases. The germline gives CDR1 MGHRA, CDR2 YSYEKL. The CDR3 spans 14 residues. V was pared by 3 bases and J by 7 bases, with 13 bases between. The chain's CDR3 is CASSHSGRDNEQFF. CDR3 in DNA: TGCGCCAGCAGCCACTCTGGCAGGGATAATGAGCAGTTCTTC.

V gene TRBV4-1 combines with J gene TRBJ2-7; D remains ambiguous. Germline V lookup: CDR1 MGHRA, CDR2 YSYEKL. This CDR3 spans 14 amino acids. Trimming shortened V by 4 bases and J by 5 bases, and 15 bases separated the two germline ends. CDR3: CASSPEAYTNEQYF. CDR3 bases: TGCGCCAGCAGCCCCGAAGCGTATACCAACGAGCAGTACTTC.

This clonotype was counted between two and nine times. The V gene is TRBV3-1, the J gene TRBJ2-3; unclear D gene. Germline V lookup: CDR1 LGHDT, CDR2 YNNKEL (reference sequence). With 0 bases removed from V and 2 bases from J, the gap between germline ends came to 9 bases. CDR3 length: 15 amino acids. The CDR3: CASSQDLADTDTQYF. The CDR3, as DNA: TGTGCCAGCAGCCAAGATCTTGCAGACACAGATACGCAGTATTTT.

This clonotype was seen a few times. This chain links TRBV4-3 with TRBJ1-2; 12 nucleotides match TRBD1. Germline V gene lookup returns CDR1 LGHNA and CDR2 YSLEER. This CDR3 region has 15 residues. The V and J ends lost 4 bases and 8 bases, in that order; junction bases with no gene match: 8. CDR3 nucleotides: TGCGCCAGCAGCCCATTGGGACAGGGGGCGAAAGGCTACACCTTC. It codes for CASSPLGQGAKGYTF.

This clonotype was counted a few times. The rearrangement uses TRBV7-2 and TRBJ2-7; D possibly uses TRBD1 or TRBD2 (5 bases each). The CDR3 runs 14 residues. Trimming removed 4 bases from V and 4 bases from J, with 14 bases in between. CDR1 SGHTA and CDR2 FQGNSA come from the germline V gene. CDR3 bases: TGTGCCAGCAGCTCCCTGGGACGGCAATACGAGCAGTACTTC. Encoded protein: CASSSLGRQYEQYF.

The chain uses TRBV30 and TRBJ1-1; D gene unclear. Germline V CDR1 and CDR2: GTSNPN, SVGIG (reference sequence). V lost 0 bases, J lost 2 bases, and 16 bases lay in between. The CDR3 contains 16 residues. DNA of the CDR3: TGTGCCTGGAGTGTTACCCACGGCGGAACAAACACTGAAGCTTTCTTT. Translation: CAWSVTHGGTNTEAFF.

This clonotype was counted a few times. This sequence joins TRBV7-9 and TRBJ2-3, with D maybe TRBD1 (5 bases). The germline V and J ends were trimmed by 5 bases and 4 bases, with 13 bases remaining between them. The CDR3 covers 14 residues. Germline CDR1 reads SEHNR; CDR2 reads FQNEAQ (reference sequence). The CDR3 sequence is CASSVQGDSDTQYF. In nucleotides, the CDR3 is TGTGCCAGCAGCGTCCAGGGCGACTCAGATACGCAGTATTTT.

Here the CDR3 DNA reads TGCGCCAGCAGCCAAAGACCCGCAGAGACCCAGTACTTC. It codes for CASSQRPAETQYF. The chain recombines TRBV5-1 with TRBJ2-5; D call uncertain. Germline V gene sequence: CDR1 SGHRS, CDR2 YFSETQ. There are 13 residues in the CDR3. Trimming pared 4 bases from V and 4 bases from J, leaving 11 bases between. The full variable domain, in which reference TRBV5-1 and TRBJ2-5 provide the parts outside the CDR3, is KAGVTQTPRYLIKTRGQQVTLSCSPISGHRSVSWYQQTPGQGLQFLFEYFSETQRNKGNFPGRFSGRQFSNSRSEMNVSTLELGDSALYLCASSQRPAETQYFGPGTRLLVL.

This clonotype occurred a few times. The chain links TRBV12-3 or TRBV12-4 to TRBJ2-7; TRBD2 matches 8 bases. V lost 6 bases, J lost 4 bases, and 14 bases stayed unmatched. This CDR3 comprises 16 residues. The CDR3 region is CASSASGGRDFYEQYV. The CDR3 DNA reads TGTGCCAGCAGCGCTTCGGGGGGGCGAGATTTTTACGAGCAGTACGTC.

In DNA, the CDR3 is TGTGCCAGCAGCTACGACCGGTACACTGAAGCTTTCTTT. It encodes CASSYDRYTEAFF. The rearrangement uses TRBV5-6 and TRBJ1-1; D gene unclear. The germline CDR1 and CDR2 sequences are SGHDT and YYEEEE. The CDR3 extends over 13 amino acids. Between the trimmed V and J ends, which lost 3 bases and 3 bases, there was a span of 9 bases.

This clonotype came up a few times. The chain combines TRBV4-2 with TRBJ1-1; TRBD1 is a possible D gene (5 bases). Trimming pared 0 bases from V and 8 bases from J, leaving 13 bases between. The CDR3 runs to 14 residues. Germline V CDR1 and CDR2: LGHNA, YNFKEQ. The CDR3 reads CASSQDLGRGEAFF. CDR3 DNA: TGTGCCAGCAGCCAAGATCTTGGGAGGGGCGAAGCTTTCTTT.

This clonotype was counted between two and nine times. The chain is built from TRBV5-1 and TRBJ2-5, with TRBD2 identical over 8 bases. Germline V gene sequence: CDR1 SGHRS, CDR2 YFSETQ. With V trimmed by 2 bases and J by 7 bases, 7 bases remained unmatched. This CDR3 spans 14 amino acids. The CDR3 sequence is CASSFAGGEVTQYF. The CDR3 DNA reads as TGCGCCAGCAGCTTCGCGGGGGGTGAAGTGACCCAGTACTTC.

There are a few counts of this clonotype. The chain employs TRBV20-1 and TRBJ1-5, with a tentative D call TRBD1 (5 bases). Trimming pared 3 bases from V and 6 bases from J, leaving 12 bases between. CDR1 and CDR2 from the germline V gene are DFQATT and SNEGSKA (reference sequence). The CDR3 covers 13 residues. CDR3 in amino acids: CSASEGWTQPQHF. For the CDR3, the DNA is TGCAGTGCTAGTGAGGGGTGGACTCAGCCCCAGCATTTT.

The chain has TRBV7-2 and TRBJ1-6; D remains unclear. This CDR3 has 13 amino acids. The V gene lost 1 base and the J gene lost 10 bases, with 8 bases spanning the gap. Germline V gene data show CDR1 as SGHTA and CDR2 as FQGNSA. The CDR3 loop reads CASSLEEKSPLHF. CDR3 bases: TGTGCCAGCAGCTTAGAGGAGAAATCACCCCTCCACTTT.

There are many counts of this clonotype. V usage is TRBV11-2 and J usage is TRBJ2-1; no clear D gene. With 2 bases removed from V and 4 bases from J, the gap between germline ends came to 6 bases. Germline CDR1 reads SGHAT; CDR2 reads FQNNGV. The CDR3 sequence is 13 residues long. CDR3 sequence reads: CASSLTVYNEQFF. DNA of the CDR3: TGTGCCAGCAGCTTAACGGTATACAATGAGCAGTTCTTC.

As DNA, the CDR3 is TGCGCCAGCAGCTTGTTCGGGTACACAGATACGCAGTATTTT. Its translation: CASSLFGYTDTQYF. This chain uses TRBV5-1 with TRBJ2-3; D ambiguous. Per the germline V gene, CDR1 is SGHRS and CDR2 is YFSETQ. V gave up 1 base and J gave up 2 bases, with 8 bases separating them. The CDR3 is made up of 14 amino acids.

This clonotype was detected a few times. CDR3 nucleotide sequence: TGTGCCAGTACTTGGGGTAATGGCTACACCTTC. Its protein product is CASTWGNGYTF. The genes are TRBV19 and TRBJ1-2; D is undetermined. The CDR3 runs to 11 residues. Trimming took off 7 bases at V and 6 bases at J, with 9 bases between the two ends. CDR1 and CDR2 from the germline V gene are LNHDA and SQIVND (reference sequence).

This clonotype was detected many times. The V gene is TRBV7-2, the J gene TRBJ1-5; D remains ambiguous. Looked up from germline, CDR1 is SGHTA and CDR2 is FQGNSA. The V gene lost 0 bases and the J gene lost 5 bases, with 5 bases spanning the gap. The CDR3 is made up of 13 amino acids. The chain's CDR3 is CASSLAPDQPQHF. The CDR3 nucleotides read TGTGCCAGCAGCTTAGCGCCGGATCAGCCCCAGCATTTT.

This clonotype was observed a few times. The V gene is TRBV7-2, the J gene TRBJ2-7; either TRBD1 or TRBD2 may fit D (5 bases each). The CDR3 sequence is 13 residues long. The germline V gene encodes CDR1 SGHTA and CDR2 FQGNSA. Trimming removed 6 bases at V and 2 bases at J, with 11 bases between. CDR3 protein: CASRLGVTYEQYF. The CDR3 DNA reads TGTGCCAGCAGGTTGGGGGTAACCTACGAGCAGTACTTC. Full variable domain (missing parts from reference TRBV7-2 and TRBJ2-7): GAGVSQSPSNKVTEKGKDVELRCDPISGHTALYWYRQSLGQGLEFLIYFQGNSAPDKSGLPSDRFSAERTGGSVSTLTIQRTQQEDSAVYLCASRLGVTYEQYFGPGTRLTVT.

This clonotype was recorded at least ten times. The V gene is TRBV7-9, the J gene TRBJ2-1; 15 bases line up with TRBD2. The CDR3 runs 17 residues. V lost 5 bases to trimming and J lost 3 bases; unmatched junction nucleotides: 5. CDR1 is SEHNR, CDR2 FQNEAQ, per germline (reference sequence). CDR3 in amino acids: CASSHGTSGGFYNEQFF. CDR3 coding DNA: TGTGCCAGCAGCCACGGGACTAGCGGGGGGTTCTACAATGAGCAGTTCTTC.

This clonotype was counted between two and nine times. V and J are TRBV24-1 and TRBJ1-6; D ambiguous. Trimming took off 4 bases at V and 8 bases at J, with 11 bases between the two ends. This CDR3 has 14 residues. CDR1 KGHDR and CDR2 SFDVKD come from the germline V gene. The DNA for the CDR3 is TGTGCCACCAGTGACGGGAAGAGGGATTCACCCCTCCACTTT. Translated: CATSDGKRDSPLHF.

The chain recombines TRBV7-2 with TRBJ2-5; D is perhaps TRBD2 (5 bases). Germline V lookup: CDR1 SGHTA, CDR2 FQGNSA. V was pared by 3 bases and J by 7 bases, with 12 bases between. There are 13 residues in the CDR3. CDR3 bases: TGTGCCAGCAGCTTTTCGAGAGGGAGGACCCAGTACTTC. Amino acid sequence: CASSFSRGRTQYF.

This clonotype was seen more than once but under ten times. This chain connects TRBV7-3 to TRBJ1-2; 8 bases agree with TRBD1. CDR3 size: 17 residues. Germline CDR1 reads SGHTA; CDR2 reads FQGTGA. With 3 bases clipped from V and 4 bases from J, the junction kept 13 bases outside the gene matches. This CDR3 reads CASSLTGANPSGYGYTF. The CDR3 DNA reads TGTGCCAGCAGCTTGACAGGGGCTAACCCAAGTGGCTATGGCTACACCTTC.

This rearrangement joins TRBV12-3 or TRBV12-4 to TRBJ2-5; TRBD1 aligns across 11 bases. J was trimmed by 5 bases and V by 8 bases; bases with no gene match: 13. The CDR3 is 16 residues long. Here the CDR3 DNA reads TGTGCCAGCGGGACAGGGGGAGGAGTAGTTGGGGAGACCCAGTACTTC. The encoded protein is CASGTGGGVVGETQYF.